This T cell receptor beta chain originates from a study of blood T cells in healthy people across ages (dated by TCRdb to the mid-2010s). With regard to the full study: Template switching captured roughly one uniquely barcoded TCR beta cDNA molecule per two T cells in model experiments. Donors of different ages were randomly distributed across sequencing lanes to avoid experimental bias. The study measured age-related changes in TCR beta repertoire diversity using deep sequencing normalized with unique cDNA molecular identifiers. The donors were divided into four age groups: young (average around 16 years), middle-aged (about 40), aged (roughly 66) and long-lived (about 84). Using the same blood draw, the study looked at two additional independent replicas of 1 million unique cDNA reads for two donors, one aged 18 to 30 and the other aged 80 or older.

The protocol used for the library was 5' RACE. TCRdb records Illumina HiSeq 2500 as the sequencer. A second about 7 to 12 cycle PCR used a sample-barcoded 5' primer and a J-beta primer mix. A template-switch 5' adaptor carrying 12 random nucleotides introduced a unique molecular identifier onto each TCR beta cDNA molecule. Each sample yielded at least 2.5 million CDR3-containing paired-end reads. First-strand cDNA synthesis was performed from all RNA using the Mint cDNA synthesis kit, with priming by a TRBC-specific oligonucleotide. After uracil-DNA glycosylase treatment, a first 18-cycle PCR used universal primers M1SS and BC2_uni_R on all cDNA. In the paper's pipeline: Normalization of each sample was performed by random selection of 1 million high-quality reads, each carrying a distinct molecular identifier. Reads with shared molecular identifiers were discarded instead of being binned into consensus sequences. CDR3 identification, clonotype clustering and error correction used MiTCR with a Q25 quality threshold and the strictest error-elimination algorithm. A nonparametric unseen species model using Euler transformation provided a lower-bound estimate of total TCR beta diversity. The public reads were reanalyzed by TCRdb: fastp trimming at Q25, MiXCR alignment, in-frame beta chains only. Rows with one shared CDR3 protein collapse into an entry with the most common genes and DNA. TCRdb, not the authors, supplied the V and J calls. A total of 1.5 million to 2 million distinct CDR3 sequences appear in this sample, under 30% of them only once. The ten largest account for roughly 8% of the sample.

Donors were around 37 systemically healthy Caucasian individuals from Russia aged roughly 6 to 95 years. About 9.6 milliliters of peripheral blood were collected from each donor into EDTA-treated Vacutainer tubes. Ficoll-Paque density-gradient centrifugation was used to isolate PBMCs, with at least 7 million per sample. Trizol reagent was used to extract total RNA from PBMCs, with at least 5 micrograms per sample. For every donor, flow cytometry on a PBMC aliquot measured the percentage of naive CD45RAhigh/CD27high T cells. Beyond this particular receptor, the publication reports: Observed TCR beta diversity per million T cells fell roughly linearly with age, and a significant reduction was already apparent by age roughly 40. Since profiling was done on bulk unsorted PBMCs, naive and antigen-experienced compartments could not be conclusively compared. The CMV infection status of donors was not known, potentially confounding age-related changes in expanded clonotypes. Compared with the aged group, the long-lived group had more naive CD4+ T cells, fewer expanded clones and increased TCR diversity, a pattern suggesting age selection. Estimates of total diversity from one million sequenced T cells were regarded as lower bounds and underestimates. A strong correlation was found between observed TCR beta diversity and the percentage of naive T cells measured by flow cytometry.

This clonotype has at least ten counts. Its target antigen remains unknown. No clone much larger than this one lies a single base away; base qualities are absent. Trimmed from V: 0 bases; trimmed from J: 11 bases; junction bases lacking a gene match: 9. Looking up the germline V gene yields CDR1 SGHAT and CDR2 FQNNGV. CDR3 length: 14 amino acids, cysteine to phenylalanine. Of the read, only the CDR3 DNA is kept; its 42 bases are in frame from base 1. This sequence originates from a woman in her 30s in good health. Here the chain combines TRBV11-2 and TRBJ2-5, with 7 middle bases fitting TRBD1. The sample taken for sequencing was blood. Here is the DNA: TGTGCCAGCAGCTTAGAAGTGACAGGGCGAGAGCAGTACTTC. The resulting protein is CASSLEVTGREQYF. Where the CDR3 stops, the reference TRBV11-2 and TRBJ2-5 genes take over; the full variable domain is EAGVAQSPRYKIIEKRQSVAFWCNPISGHATLYWYQQILGQGPKLLIQFQNNGVVDDSQLPKDRFSAERLKGVDSTLKIQPAKLEDSAVYLCASSLEVTGREQYFGPGTRLLVL.